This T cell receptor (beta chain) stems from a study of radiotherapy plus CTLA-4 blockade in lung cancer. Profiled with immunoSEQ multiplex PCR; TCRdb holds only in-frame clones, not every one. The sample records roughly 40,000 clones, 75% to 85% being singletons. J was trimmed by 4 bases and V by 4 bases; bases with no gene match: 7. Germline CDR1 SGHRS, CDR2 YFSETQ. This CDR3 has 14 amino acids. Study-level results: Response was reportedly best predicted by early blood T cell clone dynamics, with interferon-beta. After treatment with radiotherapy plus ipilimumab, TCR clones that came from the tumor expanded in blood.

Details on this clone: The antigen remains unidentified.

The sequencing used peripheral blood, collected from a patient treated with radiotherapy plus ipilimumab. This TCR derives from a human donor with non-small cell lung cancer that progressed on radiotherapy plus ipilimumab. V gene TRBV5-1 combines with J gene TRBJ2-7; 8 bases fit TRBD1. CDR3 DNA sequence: TGCGCCAGCAGCCCCGGGACAGGTCTATACGAGCAGTACTTC. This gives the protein CASSPGTGLYEQYF.